This entry concerns a single TCR beta chain. No cognate antigen has been identified for it. The record has no base qualities; no much larger clone is one base away. TCR beta CDR3 regions were sequenced from DNA using the immunoSEQ Assay. On the study's bioinformatics: To compute T cell density, TCR beta template counts were normalized to usable DNA, which was estimated by amplifying housekeeping genes. Richness was estimated with the preseqR package, extrapolating to 400,000 templates for PBMC samples and 120,000 templates for tissue samples. Clonality was taken to be one minus Pielou's evenness. Tissue-enriched TCRs were identified through differential abundance testing performed on productive amino-acid clonotypes, with a minimum total count of 5 and an alpha of 0.1. The Jaccard Index and the Morisita Overlap Index were used to quantify repertoire overlap between compartments. GLIPH clustered TCR beta CDR3s with public tetramer-defined viral CDR3s; viral motifs required at least three viral sequences plus V-gene enrichment. This immuneACCESS table, as held by TCRdb, lists in-frame sequences with V and J called but not all clones. Of the missing ones, under half trace to an unresolved V gene in checked studies; the others have no known cause. V and J calls and clone size are copied from that table; D and trimming were computed from the DNA. The sample table lists 10,000 to 13,000 clones, about 70% of them with a count of one. Together, the top ten hold about 31% of the sample.

After removal of 3 bases from V and 7 bases from J, the junction retains 16 bases not matched to a gene. The germline V gene supplies CDR1 WSHSY and CDR2 SAAADI. Its CDR3 holds 18 amino acids, cysteine through phenylalanine. CDR3 DNA only is kept here, 54 bases in frame from base 1. This entry comes from a study of T cells in localized non-small cell lung cancer (dated by TCRdb to the early 2020s). With regard to the full study: T cell repertoires of 200 to 250 early-stage NSCLC patients were analyzed, with tumors being compared against uninvolved tumor-adjacent lungs. All 240 or so NSCLC patients in the cohort were treatment-naive and had localized lung tumors that were resected. The mean age of the NSCLC patients was 60 to 85 years, with 120 to 150 men and around 110 women. What the authors observed across the whole study: Uninvolved tumor-adjacent lung showed the highest T cell clonality, higher than tumor, which suggests more focused antigenic responses in the uninvolved tumor-adjacent lung. Since the design was exploratory, TCR variables were selected using unadjusted p-values with no false-discovery rate correction. A median of around 50 of the top 100 tumor clones were detected in paired uninvolved adjacent lung, and about 29 of these tumor clones were also found among the top 100 clones of the paired uninvolved adjacent lung. Because multi-region tumor sequencing was not performed, intratumor heterogeneity could not be ruled out. Longer overall survival was associated with higher blood T cell density, whereas shorter survival was associated with higher adjacent-lung clonality.

At diagnosis, tumor, uninvolved tumor-adjacent lung and peripheral blood were collected and then preserved as a mix of FFPE and fresh-frozen material. For TCR repertoire profiling, blood samples were analyzed as peripheral blood mononuclear cells. This sequence originates from a male donor aged 60 or over with stage I lung adenocarcinoma. The rearrangement joined TRBV10-2 to TRBJ1-5, with 9 bases in between that match TRBD1. This specimen was peripheral blood, taken before any cancer treatment. The CDR3 loop reads CASSDVGTGYLSGQPQHF. The bases are TGCGCCAGCAGTGATGTGGGGACAGGGTATTTGTCAGGGCAGCCCCAGCATTTT.